This TCR beta chain was recorded in a study of CD8+ T cells in alopecia areata. Study-wide findings and caveats: Scalp clonality, together with expanded CD8+ clones among the top 100, fell significantly with tofacitinib. The presence of one nonresponder keeps the tie between baseline CD8+ expansion and response uncertain. Many of the expanded lesional clones endured in scalp and blood while on tofacitinib.

Details on this clone: The antigen remains undetermined.

This CDR3 region has 15 residues. V shed 2 bases and J shed 6 bases, with 11 bases lying between them. The V gene's germline CDR1 is SGHAT and CDR2 FQNNGV. Stated treatment: oral pan-JAK inhibitor, 5-10 mg twice daily. PBMCs provided sorted CD4+ and CD8+ T cells. The authors extracted RNA and reverse transcribed it into cDNA as the sequencing template. The assay was immunoSEQ multiplex PCR, and TCRdb's table has in-frame clones only and misses some. The sample includes under 150,000 clones, 61% of them seen just once. This chain links TRBV11-2 with TRBJ1-6, with D tentatively TRBD1 (5 bases). The sequencing here drew on CD4+ T cells sorted from blood, taken at week 4, from a patient treated with tofacitinib. The TCR was taken from a human donor with alopecia areata. CDR3 loop: CASSLTPGLNSPLHF. CDR3 coding DNA: TGTGCCAGCAGCTTAACCCCGGGGCTTAATTCACCCCTCCACTTT.